The next 2 T cell receptor beta chains were all read from a single sample in a study of Graves' ophthalmopathy and Graves' hyperthyroidism. Amplification of the TCR beta CDR3 regions used RNA transcripts (as template). RT-PCR with HTBI primers came first, then second-round multiplex PCR. TCRdb re-analysed the multiplex PCR reads in MiXCR, keeping a single row per CDR3 protein. The sample yields roughly 500,000 distinct CDR3 sequences, around an eighth seen once. What was sequenced was blood. The source of these receptors is a woman under 40 with Graves' ophthalmopathy.

This clonotype was seen many times. The chain has TRBV6-5 and TRBJ1-6; D is undetermined. The CDR3 consists of 13 residues. Germline CDR1 and CDR2: MNHEY and SVGAGI. Trimming left V 2 bases short and J 13 bases short, with 12 bases between. Written as DNA, the CDR3 is TGTGCCAGCAGTTACGCGATTGATGCGCCCCTCCACTTT. Translation: CASSYAIDAPLHF.

This clonotype was recorded many times. The chain recombines TRBV7-2 with TRBJ2-5, with a possible D match to TRBD1 (8 bases). Trimming removed 5 bases at V and 4 bases at J, with 20 bases between. This CDR3 is built from 16 residues. CDR1 SGHTA and CDR2 FQGNSA come from the germline V gene. The CDR3 DNA reads TGTGCCAGCAGCCGAACCGGGACAGGCGGGGGAGAGACCCAGTACTTC. This translates into CASSRTGTGGGETQYF.